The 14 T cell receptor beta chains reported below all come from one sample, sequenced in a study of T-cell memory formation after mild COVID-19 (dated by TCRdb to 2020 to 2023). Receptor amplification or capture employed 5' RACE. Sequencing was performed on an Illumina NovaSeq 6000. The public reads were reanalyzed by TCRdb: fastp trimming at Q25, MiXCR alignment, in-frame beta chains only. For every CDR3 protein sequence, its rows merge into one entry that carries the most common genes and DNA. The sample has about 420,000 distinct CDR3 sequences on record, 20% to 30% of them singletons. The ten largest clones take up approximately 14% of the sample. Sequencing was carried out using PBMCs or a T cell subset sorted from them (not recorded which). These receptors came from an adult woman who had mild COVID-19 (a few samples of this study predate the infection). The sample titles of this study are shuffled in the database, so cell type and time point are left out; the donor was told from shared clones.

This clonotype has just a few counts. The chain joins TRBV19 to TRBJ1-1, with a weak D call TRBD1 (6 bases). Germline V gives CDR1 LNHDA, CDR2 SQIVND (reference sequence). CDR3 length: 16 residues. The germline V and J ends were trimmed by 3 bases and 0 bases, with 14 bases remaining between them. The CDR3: CASSIEWGPLNTEAFF. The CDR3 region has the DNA TGTGCCAGTAGTATTGAATGGGGGCCTTTGAACACTGAAGCTTTCTTT.

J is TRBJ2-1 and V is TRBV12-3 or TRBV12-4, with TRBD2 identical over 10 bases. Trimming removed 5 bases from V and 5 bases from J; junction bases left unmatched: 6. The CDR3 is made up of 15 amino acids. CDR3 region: CASSRKREGHNEQFF. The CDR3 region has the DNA TGTGCCAGCAGTAGAAAGCGGGAGGGTCACAATGAGCAGTTCTTC.

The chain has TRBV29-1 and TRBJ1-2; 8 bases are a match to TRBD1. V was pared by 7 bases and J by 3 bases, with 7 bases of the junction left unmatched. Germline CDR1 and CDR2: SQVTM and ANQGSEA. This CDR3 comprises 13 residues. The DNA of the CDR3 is TGCAGCGACAAAGGGACAGGTGACTATGGCTACACCTTC. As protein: CSDKGTGDYGYTF.

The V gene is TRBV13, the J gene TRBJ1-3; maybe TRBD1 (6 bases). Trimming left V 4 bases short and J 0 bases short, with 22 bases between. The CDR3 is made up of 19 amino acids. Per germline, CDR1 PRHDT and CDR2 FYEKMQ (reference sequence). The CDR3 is CASSSLLLSTGRSGNTIYF. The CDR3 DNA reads TGTGCCAGCAGCTCCCTATTGTTATCGACAGGACGCTCTGGAAACACCATATATTTT.

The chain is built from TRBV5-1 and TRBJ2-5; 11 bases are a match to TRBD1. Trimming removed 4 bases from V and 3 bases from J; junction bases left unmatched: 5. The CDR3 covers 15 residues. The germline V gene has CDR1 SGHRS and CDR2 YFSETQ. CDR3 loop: CASSPGQGVEETQYF. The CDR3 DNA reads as TGCGCCAGCAGCCCGGGACAGGGGGTGGAAGAGACCCAGTACTTC. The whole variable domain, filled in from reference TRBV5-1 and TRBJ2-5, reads KAGVTQTPRYLIKTRGQQVTLSCSPISGHRSVSWYQQTPGQGLQFLFEYFSETQRNKGNFPGRFSGRQFSNSRSEMNVSTLELGDSALYLCASSPGQGVEETQYFGPGTRLLVL.

The CDR3 coding sequence is TGTGCCAGCAGTTACGAGTGGTCAAGCTACACCTTC. Protein sequence: CASSYEWSSYTF. This chain connects TRBV6-2 or TRBV6-3 to TRBJ1-2, with D hard to call. Germline values: CDR1 MNHEY, CDR2 SVGEGT. The CDR3 is 12 amino acids. The V and J ends lost 2 bases and 9 bases respectively, with 10 bases between them.

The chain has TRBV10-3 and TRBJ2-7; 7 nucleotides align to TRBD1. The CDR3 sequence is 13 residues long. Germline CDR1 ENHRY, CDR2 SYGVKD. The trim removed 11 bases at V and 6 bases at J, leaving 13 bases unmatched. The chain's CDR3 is CAVLQGSSSEQYF. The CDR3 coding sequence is TGTGCCGTATTACAGGGGTCGAGTAGCGAGCAGTACTTC.

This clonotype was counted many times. CDR3 bases: TGTGCCAGCAGCCGGGACAGGGGAGCCGGGGAGCTGTTTTTT. It is translated as CASSRDRGAGELFF. The J gene is TRBJ2-2, the V gene TRBV14; 10 positions match TRBD1. Trimming took 4 bases from V and 6 from J; bases not matched to a gene: 2. From germline, CDR1 is SGHDN and CDR2 FVKESK. The CDR3 is 14 amino acids.

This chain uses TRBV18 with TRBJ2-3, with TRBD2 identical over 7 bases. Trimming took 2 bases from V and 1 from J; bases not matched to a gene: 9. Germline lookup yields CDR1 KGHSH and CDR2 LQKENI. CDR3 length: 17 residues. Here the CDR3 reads CASSPGGGGRGTDTQYF. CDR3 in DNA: TGTGCCAGCTCACCAGGCGGTGGCGGGAGAGGCACAGATACGCAGTATTTT. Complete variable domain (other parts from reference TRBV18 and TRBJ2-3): NAGVMQNPRHLVRRRGQEARLRCSPMKGHSHVYWYRQLPEEGLKFMVYLQKENIIDESGMPKERFSAEFPKEGPSILRIQQVVRGDSAAYFCASSPGGGGRGTDTQYFGPGTRLTVL.

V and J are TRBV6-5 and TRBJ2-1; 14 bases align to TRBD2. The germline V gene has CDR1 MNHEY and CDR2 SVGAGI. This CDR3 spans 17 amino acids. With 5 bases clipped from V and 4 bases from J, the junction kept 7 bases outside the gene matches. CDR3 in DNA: TGTGCCAGCAGTCCCTGGACTAGCGGGAGGAGGTACAATGAGCAGTTCTTC. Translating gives CASSPWTSGRRYNEQFF.

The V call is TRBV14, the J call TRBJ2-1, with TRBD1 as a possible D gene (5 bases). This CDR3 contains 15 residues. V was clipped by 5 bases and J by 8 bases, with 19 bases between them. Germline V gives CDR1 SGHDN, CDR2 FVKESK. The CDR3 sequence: CASSSRPLGVDEQFF. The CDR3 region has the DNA TGTGCCAGCAGCTCTCGTCCGTTAGGGGTCGATGAGCAGTTCTTC. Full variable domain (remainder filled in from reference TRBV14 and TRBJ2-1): EAGVTQFPSHSVIEKGQTVTLRCDPISGHDNLYWYRRVMGKEIKFLLHFVKESKQDESGMPNNRFLAERTGGTYSTLKVQPAELEDSGVYFCASSSRPLGVDEQFFGPGTRLTVL.

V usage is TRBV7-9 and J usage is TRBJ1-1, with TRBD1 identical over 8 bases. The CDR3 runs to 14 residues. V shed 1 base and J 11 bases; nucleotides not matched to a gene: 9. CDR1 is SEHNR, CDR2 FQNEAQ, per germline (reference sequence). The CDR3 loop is CASSLGTGQGRAFF. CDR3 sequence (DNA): TGTGCCAGCAGCTTAGGAACTGGACAGGGAAGGGCTTTCTTT.

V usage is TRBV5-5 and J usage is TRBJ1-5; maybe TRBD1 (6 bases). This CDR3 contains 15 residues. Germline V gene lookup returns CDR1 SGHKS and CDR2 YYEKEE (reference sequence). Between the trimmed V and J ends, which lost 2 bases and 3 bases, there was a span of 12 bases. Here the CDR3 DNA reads TGTGCCAGCAGCTTTCGAGGACAGTTCAATCAGCCCCAGCATTTT. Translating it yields CASSFRGQFNQPQHF.

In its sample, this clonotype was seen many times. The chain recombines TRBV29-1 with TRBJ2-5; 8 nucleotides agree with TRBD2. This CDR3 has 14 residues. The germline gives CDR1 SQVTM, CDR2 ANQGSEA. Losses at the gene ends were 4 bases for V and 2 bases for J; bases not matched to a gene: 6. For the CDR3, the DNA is TGCAGCGTTGGGGGCGGGAGGCCACAAGAGACCCAGTACTTC. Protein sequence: CSVGGGRPQETQYF.